These 2 T cell receptor beta chains came from one sample sequenced in a study of cytomegalovirus exposure and HLA in healthy donors (dated by TCRdb to 2016 to 2017). Library method: the immunoSEQ multiplex PCR assay. For the multiplex PCR, a mixture combining 60 forward primers for TCR Vbeta segments and 13 reverse primers for TCR Jbeta segments was used. The table was pulled from immuneACCESS by TCRdb, which kept in-frame rearrangements only. Such tables lose some clones; where checked, under half of the loss comes from unresolved V genes, and the rest has no known cause. The sample table records about 220,000 clones; over 80% of these occur just once. 0.71% of the sample is held by the ten biggest clonotypes. Sequenced sample: PBMCs. The source is a boy aged 2 to 10 in good health and CMV-seronegative.

CDR3 bases: TGTGCCACCACACACTCGGACAGGGTGTACAATGAGCAGTTCTTC. Translation gives CATTHSDRVYNEQFF. The V gene is TRBV18, the J gene TRBJ2-1; 8 nucleotides align to TRBD1. This CDR3 region has 15 residues. The V gene end was trimmed by 10 bases and the J gene end by 4 bases; junction bases not matched to a gene: 12. The germline CDR1 and CDR2 sequences are KGHSH and LQKENI.

The chain combines TRBV7-6 with TRBJ2-7; 7 nucleotides align to TRBD2. This CDR3 comprises 13 residues. Germline CDR1 reads SGHVS; CDR2 reads FNYEAQ. V shed 5 bases, J shed 2 bases, and the junction held 3 bases outside the gene matches. CDR3: CASSSGETYEQYF. The CDR3 region has the DNA TGTGCCAGCAGCAGCGGGGAGACCTACGAGCAGTACTTC.